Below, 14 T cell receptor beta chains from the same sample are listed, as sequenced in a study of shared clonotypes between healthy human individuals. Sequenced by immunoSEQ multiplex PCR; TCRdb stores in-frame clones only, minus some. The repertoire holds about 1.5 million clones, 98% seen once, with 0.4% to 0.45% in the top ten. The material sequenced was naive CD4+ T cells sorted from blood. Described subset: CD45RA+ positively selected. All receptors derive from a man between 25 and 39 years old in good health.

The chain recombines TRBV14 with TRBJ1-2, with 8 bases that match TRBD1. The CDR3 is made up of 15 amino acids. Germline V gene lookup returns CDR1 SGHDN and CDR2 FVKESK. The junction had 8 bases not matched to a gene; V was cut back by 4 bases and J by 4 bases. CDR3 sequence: CASSPPGQEIYGYTF. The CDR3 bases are TGTGCCAGCAGCCCGCCGGGACAGGAGATCTATGGCTACACCTTC.

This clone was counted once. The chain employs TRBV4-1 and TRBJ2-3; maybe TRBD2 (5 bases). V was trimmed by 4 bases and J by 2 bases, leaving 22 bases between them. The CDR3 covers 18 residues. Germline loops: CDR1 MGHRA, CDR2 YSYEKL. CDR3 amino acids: CASSREEVRDLHTDTQYF. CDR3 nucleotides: TGCGCCAGCAGCCGAGAAGAGGTACGGGATCTACACACAGATACGCAGTATTTT.

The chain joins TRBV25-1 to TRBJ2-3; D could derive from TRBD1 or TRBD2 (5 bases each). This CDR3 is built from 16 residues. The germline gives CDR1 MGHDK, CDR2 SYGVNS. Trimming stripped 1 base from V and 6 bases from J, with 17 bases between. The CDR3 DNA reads TGTGCCAGCAGTGAATTGGGGCAGGGACCACGGGATACGCAGTATTTT. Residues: CASSELGQGPRDTQYF.

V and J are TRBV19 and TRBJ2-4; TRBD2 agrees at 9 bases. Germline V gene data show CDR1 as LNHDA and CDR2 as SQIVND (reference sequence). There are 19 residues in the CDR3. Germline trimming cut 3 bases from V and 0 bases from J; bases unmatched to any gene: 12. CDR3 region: CASSIDTLAGSLAKNIQYF. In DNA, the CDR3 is TGTGCCAGTAGTATCGATACGCTAGCGGGAAGCCTAGCCAAAAACATTCAGTACTTC.

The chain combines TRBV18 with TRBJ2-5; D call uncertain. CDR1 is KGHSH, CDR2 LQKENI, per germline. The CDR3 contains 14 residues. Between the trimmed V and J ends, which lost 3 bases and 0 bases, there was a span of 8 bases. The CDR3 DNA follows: TGTGCCAGCTCACCCGTAGTGGACCAAGAGACCCAGTACTTC. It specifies CASSPVVDQETQYF.

DNA for the CDR3: TGTGCCAGCAGACCTAGGGACAGGGAATACTATGGCTACACCTTC. It is translated as CASRPRDREYYGYTF. The V and J genes are TRBV27 and TRBJ1-2; 9 nucleotides match TRBD1. V was pared by 6 bases and J by 3 bases, with 8 bases of the junction left unmatched. The CDR3 has 15 amino acids. Looked up from germline, CDR1 is MNHEY and CDR2 is SMNVEV (reference sequence).

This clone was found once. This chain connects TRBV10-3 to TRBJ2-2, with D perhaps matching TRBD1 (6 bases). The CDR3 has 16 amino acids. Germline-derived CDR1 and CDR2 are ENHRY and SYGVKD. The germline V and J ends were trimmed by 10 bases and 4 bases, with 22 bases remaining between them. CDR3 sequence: CATRPNRVEITGELFF. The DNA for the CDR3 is TGTGCCACTAGGCCTAACAGGGTTGAAATCACCGGGGAGCTGTTTTTT.

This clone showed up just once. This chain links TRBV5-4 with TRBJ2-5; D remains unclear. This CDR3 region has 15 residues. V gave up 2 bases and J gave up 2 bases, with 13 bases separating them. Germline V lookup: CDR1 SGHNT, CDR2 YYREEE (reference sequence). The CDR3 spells CASSLWSNAQETQYF. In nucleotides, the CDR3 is TGTGCCAGCAGCTTATGGAGTAATGCGCAAGAGACCCAGTACTTC.

CDR3 sequence reads: CSGRTGPYEQYF. The CDR3 nucleotides read TGCAGCGGAAGGACAGGCCCCTACGAGCAGTACTTC. The V call is TRBV29-1, the J call TRBJ2-7; 7 nucleotides line up with TRBD1. This CDR3 is 12 amino acids long. The trim removed 7 bases at V and 2 bases at J, leaving 5 bases unmatched. CDR1 is SQVTM and CDR2 is ANQGSEA in the germline V gene.

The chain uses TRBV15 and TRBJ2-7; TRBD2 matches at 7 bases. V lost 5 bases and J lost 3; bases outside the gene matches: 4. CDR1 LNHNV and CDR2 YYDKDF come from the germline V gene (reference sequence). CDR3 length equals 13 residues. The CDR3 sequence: CATSGDYYYEQYF. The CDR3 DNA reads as TGTGCCACCAGCGGGGACTACTACTACGAGCAGTACTTC.

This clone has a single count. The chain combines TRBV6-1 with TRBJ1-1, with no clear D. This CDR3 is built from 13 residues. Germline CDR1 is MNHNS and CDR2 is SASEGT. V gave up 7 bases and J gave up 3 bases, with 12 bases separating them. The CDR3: CASNRVRDTEAFF. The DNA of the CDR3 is TGTGCCAGCAATCGGGTGAGGGACACTGAAGCTTTCTTT.

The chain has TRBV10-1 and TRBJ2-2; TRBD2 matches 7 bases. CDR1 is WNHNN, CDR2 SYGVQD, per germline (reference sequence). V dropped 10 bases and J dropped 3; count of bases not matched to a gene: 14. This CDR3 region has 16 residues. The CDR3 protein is CANKPLSGDDTGELFF. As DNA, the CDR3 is TGCGCCAACAAACCCCTAAGCGGGGATGACACCGGGGAGCTGTTTTTT.

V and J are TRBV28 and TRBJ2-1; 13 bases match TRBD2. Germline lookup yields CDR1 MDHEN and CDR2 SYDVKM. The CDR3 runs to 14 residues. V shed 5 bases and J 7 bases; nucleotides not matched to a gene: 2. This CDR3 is CASSTSGRGNEQFF. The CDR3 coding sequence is TGTGCCAGCAGTACTAGCGGGAGGGGTAATGAGCAGTTCTTC.

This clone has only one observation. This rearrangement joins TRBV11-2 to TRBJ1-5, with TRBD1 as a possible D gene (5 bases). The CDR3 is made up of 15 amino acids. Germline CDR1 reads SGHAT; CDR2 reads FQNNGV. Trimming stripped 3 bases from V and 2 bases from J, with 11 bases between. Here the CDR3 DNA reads TGTGCCAGCAGCTTGACGAGGGGAGGCAATCAGCCCCAGCATTTT. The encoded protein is CASSLTRGGNQPQHF.